Each of the 2 T cell receptor beta chains below was sequenced from the same sample in a study of blood T cell repertoires in COVID-19. Sequencing was performed with immunoSEQ multiplex PCR; in TCRdb, only in-frame clones are kept and a portion is missing. The sample holds under 300,000 clones, approximately 87% seen once. The material sequenced was peripheral blood. The receptors derive from a man in his 60s who had recovered from COVID-19.

This chain connects TRBV28 to TRBJ2-7; D might be TRBD1 (6 bases). V was pared by 5 bases and J by 3 bases, with 20 bases between. Germline lookup yields CDR1 MDHEN and CDR2 SYDVKM. This CDR3 spans 16 amino acids. CDR3 protein: CASSPETGATLYEQYF. CDR3 coding DNA: TGTGCCAGCAGTCCCGAGACAGGCGCAACCCTCTACGAGCAGTACTTC.

The CDR3 region is CASSLDLGATGELFF. The DNA of the CDR3 is TGCGCCAGCAGCTTGGACTTAGGGGCCACCGGGGAGCTGTTTTTT. The rearrangement joins TRBV5-1 to TRBJ2-2; weak D call: TRBD1 (5 bases). In germline, CDR1 is SGHRS, CDR2 YFSETQ. Trimming removed 0 bases at V and 4 bases at J, with 10 bases between. This CDR3 contains 15 residues.